This is a list of T cell receptor beta chains from one sample in a study of shared clonotypes between healthy human individuals. Profiled with immunoSEQ multiplex PCR; TCRdb holds only in-frame clones, not every one. The sample carries approximately 810,000 clones, about 92% recorded once. The sample taken for sequencing was naive CD8+ T cells sorted from blood. The receptors here all came from a young man in good health. Each CDR3 is given with its conserved first and last residue. D genes are given only for firm matches. Not all rows give a size; the values are once, few, many and, for expanded clones, a class.

TGTGCCAGCAGTTTAGTGGGGTCTTACGAGCAGTACTTC | CASSLVGSYEQYF | NA | 13 | TRBJ2-7 | NA | TRBV27
TGTGCCAGTAAGGGGGACACCGGGGAGCTGTTTTTT | CASKGDTGELFF | NA | 12 | TRBJ2-2 | NA | TRBV19
TGTGCCATCAGGAACAACGGGGAGCTGTTTTTT | CAIRNNGELFF | NA | 11 | TRBJ2-2 | NA | TRBV10-3
TGCGCCAGCAGTGTCTCCTCGACAGGGGCAGGAAAAGAGCAGTACTTC | CASSVSSTGAGKEQYF | NA | 16 | TRBJ2-7 | TRBD1 | TRBV10-2
TGTGCCAGCAGTGACTATGGGGATGGGGAGACCCAGTACTTC | CASSDYGDGETQYF | NA | 14 | TRBJ2-5 | NA | TRBV2
TGTGCCAGCACTCTAGGGACTAGCGGGAAAAATGAGCAGTTCTTC | CASTLGTSGKNEQFF | NA | 15 | TRBJ2-1 | TRBD2 | TRBV27
TGTGCCAGCACCTATGGGACAGGGGGCAAGAATGAGCAGTTCTTC | CASTYGTGGKNEQFF | NA | 15 | TRBJ2-1 | TRBD1 | TRBV27
TGTGCCAGCAGCTTAGAGAGGTCCTACGAGCAGTACTTC | CASSLERSYEQYF | NA | 13 | TRBJ2-7 | NA | TRBV7-9
TGTGCCAGCAGCTTTAGCGGGAGGCTTTCCTACAATGAGCAGTTCTTC | CASSFSGRLSYNEQFF | NA | 16 | TRBJ2-1 | TRBD2 | TRBV5-6
TGTGCCAGTAGTGTACAGCTGAACACTGAAGCTTTCTTT | CASSVQLNTEAFF | NA | 13 | TRBJ1-1 | NA | TRBV19
TGTGCCAGCAGCTTAAGGGTTGAGAGTAAAGAGACCCAGTACTTC | CASSLRVESKETQYF | NA | 15 | TRBJ2-5 | NA | TRBV7-2
TGCAGCGTCCAGGGGACGACCAGAGGGGCCCTCTATGGCTACACCTTC | CSVQGTTRGALYGYTF | once | 16 | TRBJ1-2 | NA | TRBV29-1
TGTGCCAGCAGCTGGGGGAGGTACGAGCAGTACTTC | CASSWGRYEQYF | NA | 12 | TRBJ2-7 | NA | TRBV7-8
TGTGCCAGCAAACTATCAGATACGCAGTATTTT | CASKLSDTQYF | NA | 11 | TRBJ2-3 | NA | TRBV27
TGTGCCAGCAGCTTACCCCTGAACACTGAAGCTTTCTTT | CASSLPLNTEAFF | NA | 13 | TRBJ1-1 | NA | TRBV7-9
TGTGCCAGCAGCATAGGACAAAACACCGGGGAGCTGTTTTTT | CASSIGQNTGELFF | many | 14 | TRBJ2-2 | NA | TRBV5-6
TGTGCCAGCAGCTTATTCGCGGGGGACAGGGGACTAGCGGGAGGTGGTGAGCAGTTCTTC | CASSLFAGDRGLAGGGEQFF | NA | 20 | TRBJ2-1 | TRBD2 | TRBV7-6
TGTGCCAGCAGCCAATCCTATTCGGGCGAGCAGTACTTC | CASSQSYSGEQYF | NA | 13 | TRBJ2-7 | NA | TRBV16
TGTGCCAGCAGTACCTCCAGGGGGGGGCACTTCACTGCGCAGTATTTT | CASSTSRGGHFTAQYF | NA | 16 | TRBJ2-3 | NA | TRBV28
TGTGCCAGTATGTTTGGGGGACTAGCGGAACACAATGAGCAGTTCTTC | CASMFGGLAEHNEQFF | NA | 16 | TRBJ2-1 | TRBD2 | TRBV27
TGTGCCAGCAGCTTTGGGGGAGGGTCCCTAAGTCTTTACTATGGCTACACCTTC | CASSFGGGSLSLYYGYTF | NA | 18 | TRBJ1-2 | NA | TRBV9
TGCGCCAGCAGTTACAAGGGGAGCAACAATGAGCAGTTCTTC | CASSYKGSNNEQFF | NA | 14 | TRBJ2-1 | NA | TRBV10-1
TGTGCCAGCAGCCGCCCCCTAGACCCTCGGAGCACAGATACGCAGTATTTT | CASSRPLDPRSTDTQYF | NA | 17 | TRBJ2-3 | NA | TRBV27
TGTGCCAGCAGCGTCACCCCCGGGGAGCTGTTTTTT | CASSVTPGELFF | NA | 12 | TRBJ2-2 | NA | TRBV9
TGTGCCAGCAGTTTATCCGGGGCTAGCGGGCTAATCACAGATACGCAGTATTTT | CASSLSGASGLITDTQYF | NA | 18 | TRBJ2-3 | TRBD2 | TRBV28
TGTGCCAGCAGCTCGGGACTAGCGGGTTTGGGCACTTGGGTGGATACGCAGTATTTT | CASSSGLAGLGTWVDTQYF | NA | 19 | TRBJ2-3 | TRBD2 | TRBV7-9
TGTGCCAGCAGTGGGCGGGGGCTGAGGGATAGCAATCAGCCCCAGCATTTT | CASSGRGLRDSNQPQHF | NA | 17 | TRBJ1-5 | NA | TRBV2
TGTGCCAGTAGTGAGGGGGGAAGGCCTAATGAAAAACTGTTTTTT | CASSEGGRPNEKLFF | NA | 15 | TRBJ1-4 | NA | TRBV19
TGTGCCAGCAGCCCTGGGACCCTTAGCACAGATACGCAGTATTTT | CASSPGTLSTDTQYF | NA | 15 | TRBJ2-3 | NA | TRBV9
TGTGCCAGCAGCCCCCCGCCCCGAAATGAAGCTTTCTTT | CASSPPPRNEAFF | NA | 13 | TRBJ1-1 | NA | TRBV7-9
TGTGCTAGTGGTTTGAGGCAGGGGGACGACACCGGGGAGCTGTTTTTT | CASGLRQGDDTGELFF | NA | 16 | TRBJ2-2 | TRBD1 | TRBV12-5
TGTGCCAGCAGTTTACGGGGTGATCCCTACGAGCAGTACTTC | CASSLRGDPYEQYF | NA | 14 | TRBJ2-7 | NA | TRBV28
TGTGCCAGCAGCGCGGGGGACGTAGCGGGAGATGGGGAGACCCAGTACTTC | CASSAGDVAGDGETQYF | NA | 17 | TRBJ2-5 | TRBD2 | TRBV9
TGTGCCATCAGTGACGATGCTTTGTACGAGCAGTACTTC | CAISDDALYEQYF | NA | 13 | TRBJ2-7 | NA | TRBV10-3
TGCAGCGTTGAAGGGGCGGCGGGAGTCAACTACAATGAGCAGTTCTTC | CSVEGAAGVNYNEQFF | NA | 16 | TRBJ2-1 | TRBD2 | TRBV29-1
TGTGCCAGTAGAACAGGAACGTACTCCTACGAGCAGTACTTC | CASRTGTYSYEQYF | NA | 14 | TRBJ2-7 | NA | TRBV27
TGCAGCGTTGAGACTGAGGCTTCCTACGAGCAGTACTTC | CSVETEASYEQYF | once | 13 | TRBJ2-7 | NA | TRBV29-1
TGTGCTAGTGGTTTGGGCGGGAGGTCCGGGGAGCTGTTTTTT | CASGLGGRSGELFF | NA | 14 | TRBJ2-2 | TRBD2 | TRBV12-5
TGTGCCAGCAGTCAAAGGGTTAGCGGGAGTTATTTCAATGAGCAGTTCTTC | CASSQRVSGSYFNEQFF | NA | 17 | TRBJ2-1 | TRBD2 | TRBV28
TGTGCCAGCAGCCCTCGACAGGGGATTACCTACGAGCAGTACTTC | CASSPRQGITYEQYF | NA | 15 | TRBJ2-7 | NA | TRBV21-1
TGTGCCAGCAGCTTGTTGCGCTCTGGAAACACCATATATTTT | CASSLLRSGNTIYF | NA | 14 | TRBJ1-3 | NA | TRBV11-2
TGTGCCAGCAGCTTGATAGGGGGGACTAACCAAGAGACCCAGTACTTC | CASSLIGGTNQETQYF | NA | 16 | TRBJ2-5 | NA | TRBV7-9
TGCGCCAGCAGCCGAGTAGGCGGTAGGGAGCTGTTTTTT | CASSRVGGRELFF | NA | 13 | TRBJ2-2 | NA | TRBV4-1